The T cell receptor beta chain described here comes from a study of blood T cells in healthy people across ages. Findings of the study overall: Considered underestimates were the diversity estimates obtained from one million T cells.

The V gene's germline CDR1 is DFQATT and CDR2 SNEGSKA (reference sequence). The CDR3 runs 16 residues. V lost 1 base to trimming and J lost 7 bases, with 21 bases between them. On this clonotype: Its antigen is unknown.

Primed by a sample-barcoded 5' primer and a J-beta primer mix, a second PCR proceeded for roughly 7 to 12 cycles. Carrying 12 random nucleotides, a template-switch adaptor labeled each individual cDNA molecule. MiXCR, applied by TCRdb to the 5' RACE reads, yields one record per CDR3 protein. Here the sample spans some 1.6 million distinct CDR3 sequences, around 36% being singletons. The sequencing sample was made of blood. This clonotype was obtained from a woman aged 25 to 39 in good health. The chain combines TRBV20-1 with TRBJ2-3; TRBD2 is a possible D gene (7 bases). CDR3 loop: CSARGRGGESIYTQYF. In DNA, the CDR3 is TGCAGTGCTAGAGGAAGGGGGGGGGAGTCAATTTATACGCAGTATTTT.